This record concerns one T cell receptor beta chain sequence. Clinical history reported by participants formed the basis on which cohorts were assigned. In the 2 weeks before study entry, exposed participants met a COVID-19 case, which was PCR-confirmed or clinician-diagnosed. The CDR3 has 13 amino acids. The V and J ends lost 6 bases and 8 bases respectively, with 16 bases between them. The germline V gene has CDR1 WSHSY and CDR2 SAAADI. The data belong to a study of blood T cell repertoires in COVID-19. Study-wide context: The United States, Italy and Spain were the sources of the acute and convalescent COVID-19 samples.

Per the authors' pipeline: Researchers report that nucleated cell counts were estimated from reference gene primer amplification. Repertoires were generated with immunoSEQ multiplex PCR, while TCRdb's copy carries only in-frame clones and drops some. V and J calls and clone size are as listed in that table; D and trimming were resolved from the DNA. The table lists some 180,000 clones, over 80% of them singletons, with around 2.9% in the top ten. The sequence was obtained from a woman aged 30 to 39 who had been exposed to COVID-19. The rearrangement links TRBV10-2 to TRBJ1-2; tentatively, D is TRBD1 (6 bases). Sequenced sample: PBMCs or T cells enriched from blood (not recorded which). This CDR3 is CASREGGGSGYTF. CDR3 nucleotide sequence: TGCGCCAGCAGGGAGGGTGGGGGCAGCGGCTACACCTTC.